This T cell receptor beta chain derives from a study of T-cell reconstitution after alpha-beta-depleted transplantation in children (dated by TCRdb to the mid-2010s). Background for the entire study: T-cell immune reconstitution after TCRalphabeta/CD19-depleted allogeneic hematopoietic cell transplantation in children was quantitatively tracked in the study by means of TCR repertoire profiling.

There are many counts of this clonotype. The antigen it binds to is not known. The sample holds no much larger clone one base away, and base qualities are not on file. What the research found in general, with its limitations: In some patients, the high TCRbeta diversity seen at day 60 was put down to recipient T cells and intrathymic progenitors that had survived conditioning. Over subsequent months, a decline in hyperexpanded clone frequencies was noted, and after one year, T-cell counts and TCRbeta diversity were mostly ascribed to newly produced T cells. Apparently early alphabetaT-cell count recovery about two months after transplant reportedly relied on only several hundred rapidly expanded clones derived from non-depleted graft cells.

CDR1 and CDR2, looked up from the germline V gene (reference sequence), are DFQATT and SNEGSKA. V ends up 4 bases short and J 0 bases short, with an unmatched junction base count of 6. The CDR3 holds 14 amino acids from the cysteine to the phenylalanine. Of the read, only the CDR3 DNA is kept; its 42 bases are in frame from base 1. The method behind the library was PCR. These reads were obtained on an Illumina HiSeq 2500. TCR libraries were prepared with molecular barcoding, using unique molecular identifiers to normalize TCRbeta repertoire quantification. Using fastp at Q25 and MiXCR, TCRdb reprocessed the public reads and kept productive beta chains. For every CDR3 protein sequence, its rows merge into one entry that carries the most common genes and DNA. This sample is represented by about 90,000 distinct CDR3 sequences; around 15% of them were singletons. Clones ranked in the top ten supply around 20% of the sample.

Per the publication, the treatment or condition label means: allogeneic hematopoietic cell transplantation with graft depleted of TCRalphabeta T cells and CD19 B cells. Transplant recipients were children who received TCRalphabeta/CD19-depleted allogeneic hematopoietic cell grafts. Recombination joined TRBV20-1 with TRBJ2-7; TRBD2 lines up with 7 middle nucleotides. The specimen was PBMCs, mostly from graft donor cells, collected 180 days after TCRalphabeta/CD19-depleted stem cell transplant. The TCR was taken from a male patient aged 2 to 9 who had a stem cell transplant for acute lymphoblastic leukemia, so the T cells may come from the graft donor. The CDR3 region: CSATYGGSSYEQYF. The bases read TGCAGTGCTACCTACGGGGGGAGCTCCTACGAGCAGTACTTC.